This entry describes one T cell receptor beta chain. What it binds is unknown. These data originate in a study of shared clonotypes between healthy human individuals. General observations from the study: The donor pool, a small one, limited the genetic and exposure-history diversity represented.

This CDR3 is built from 13 residues. Deletions cut 7 bases from V and 0 bases from J, with 7 bases between. Germline V gene lookup returns CDR1 SGHAT and CDR2 FQNNGV. The repertoire was sequenced with immunoSEQ multiplex PCR; TCRdb's copy has only in-frame clones and lacks some. The table has roughly 650,000 clones, around 97% seen once. The chain recombines TRBV11-2 with TRBJ1-3, with D uncertain. This TCR derives from a woman aged 25 to 45 in good health. Sequenced sample: naive CD4+ T cells sorted from blood. Subset denoted: CD45RA+ positively selected. The CDR3 region has the DNA TGTGCCAGCACCCAGACCTCTGGAAACACCATATATTTT. Translating gives CASTQTSGNTIYF.